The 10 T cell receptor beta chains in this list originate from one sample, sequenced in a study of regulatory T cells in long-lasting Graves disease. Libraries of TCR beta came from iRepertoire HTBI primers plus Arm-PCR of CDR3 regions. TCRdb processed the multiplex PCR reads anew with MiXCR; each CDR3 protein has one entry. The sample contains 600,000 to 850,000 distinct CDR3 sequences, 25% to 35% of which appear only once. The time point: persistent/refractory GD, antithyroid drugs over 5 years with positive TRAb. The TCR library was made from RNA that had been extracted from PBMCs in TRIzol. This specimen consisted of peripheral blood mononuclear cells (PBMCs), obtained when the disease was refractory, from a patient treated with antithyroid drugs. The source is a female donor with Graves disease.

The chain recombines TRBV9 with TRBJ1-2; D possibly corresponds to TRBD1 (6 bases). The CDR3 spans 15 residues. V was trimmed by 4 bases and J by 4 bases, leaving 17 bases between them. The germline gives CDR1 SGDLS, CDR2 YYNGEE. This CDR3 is CASSPYREDGYGYTF. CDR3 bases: TGTGCCAGCAGCCCTTACAGGGAGGATGGCTATGGCTACACCTTC.

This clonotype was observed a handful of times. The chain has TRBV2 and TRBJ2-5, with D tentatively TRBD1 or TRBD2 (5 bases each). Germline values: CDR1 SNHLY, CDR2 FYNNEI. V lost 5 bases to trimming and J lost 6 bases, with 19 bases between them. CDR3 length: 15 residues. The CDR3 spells CASSWDGAAYQTQYF. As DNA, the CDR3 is TGTGCCAGCAGTTGGGACGGGGCCGCGTATCAGACCCAGTACTTC.

The CDR3 protein is CASSYRPGMFGANVLTF. Written as DNA, the CDR3 is TGTGCCAGCAGTTACAGGCCAGGGATGTTTGGGGCCAACGTCCTGACTTTC. The chain couples TRBV6-9 to TRBJ2-6, with D tentatively TRBD1 (5 bases). Trimming removed 3 bases at V and 3 bases at J, with 15 bases between. Germline V gene data show CDR1 as MNHGY and CDR2 as SVAAGI. The CDR3 contains 17 residues.

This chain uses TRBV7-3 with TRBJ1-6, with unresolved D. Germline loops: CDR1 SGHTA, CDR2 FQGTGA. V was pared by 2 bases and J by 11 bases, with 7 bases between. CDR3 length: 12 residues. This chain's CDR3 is CASSLLEAPLHF. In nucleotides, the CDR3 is TGTGCCAGCAGCTTACTAGAGGCACCCCTCCACTTT. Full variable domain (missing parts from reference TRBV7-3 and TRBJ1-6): GAGVSQTPSNKVTEKGKYVELRCDPISGHTALYWYRQSLGQGPEFLIYFQGTGAADDSGLPNDRFFAVRPEGSVSTLKIQRTERGDSAVYLCASSLLEAPLHFGNGTRLTVT.

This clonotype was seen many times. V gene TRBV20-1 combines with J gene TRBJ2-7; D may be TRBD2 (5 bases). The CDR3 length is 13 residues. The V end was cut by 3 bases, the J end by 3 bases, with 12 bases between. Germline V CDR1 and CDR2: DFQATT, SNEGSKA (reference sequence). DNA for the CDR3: TGCAGTGCTAGCGGGATAAGTCTCTACGAGCAGTACTTC. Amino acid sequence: CSASGISLYEQYF.

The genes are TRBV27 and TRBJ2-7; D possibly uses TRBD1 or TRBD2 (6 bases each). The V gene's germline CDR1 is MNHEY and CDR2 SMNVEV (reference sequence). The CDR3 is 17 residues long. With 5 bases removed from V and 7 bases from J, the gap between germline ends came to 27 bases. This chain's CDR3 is CASSPSQGDRGLWEQYF. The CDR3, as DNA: TGTGCCAGCAGTCCAAGTCAAGGAGACCGGGGGCTATGGGAGCAGTACTTC.

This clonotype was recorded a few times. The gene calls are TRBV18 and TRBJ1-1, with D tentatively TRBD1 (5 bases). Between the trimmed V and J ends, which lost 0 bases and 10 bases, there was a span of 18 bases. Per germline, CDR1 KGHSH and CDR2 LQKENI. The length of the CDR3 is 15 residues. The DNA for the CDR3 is TGTGCCAGCTCACCACCTGAAGGGGTGAGGATGGGAGCTTTCTTT. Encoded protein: CASSPPEGVRMGAFF. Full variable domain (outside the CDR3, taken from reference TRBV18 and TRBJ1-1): NAGVMQNPRHLVRRRGQEARLRCSPMKGHSHVYWYRQLPEEGLKFMVYLQKENIIDESGMPKERFSAEFPKEGPSILRIQQVVRGDSAAYFCASSPPEGVRMGAFFGQGTRLTVV.

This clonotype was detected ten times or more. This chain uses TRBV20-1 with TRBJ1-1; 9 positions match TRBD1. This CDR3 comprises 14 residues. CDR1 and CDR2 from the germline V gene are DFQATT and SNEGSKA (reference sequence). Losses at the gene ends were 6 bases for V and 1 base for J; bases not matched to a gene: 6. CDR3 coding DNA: TGCAGTGCCCACGACAGGGGGAGGAACACTGAAGCTTTCTTT. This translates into CSAHDRGRNTEAFF.

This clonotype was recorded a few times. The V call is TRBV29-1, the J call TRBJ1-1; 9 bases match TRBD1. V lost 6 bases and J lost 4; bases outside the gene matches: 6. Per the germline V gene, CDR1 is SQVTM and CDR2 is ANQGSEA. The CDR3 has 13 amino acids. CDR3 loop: CSVTTGGFTEAFF. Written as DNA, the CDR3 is TGCAGCGTGACGACAGGGGGTTTCACTGAAGCTTTCTTT.

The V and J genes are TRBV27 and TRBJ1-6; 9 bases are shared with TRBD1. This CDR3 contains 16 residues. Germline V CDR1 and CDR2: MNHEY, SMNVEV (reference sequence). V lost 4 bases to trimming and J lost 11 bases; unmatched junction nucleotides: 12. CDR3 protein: CASSSPRGQGYTPLHF. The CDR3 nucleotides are TGTGCCAGCAGTTCCCCGAGGGGACAGGGCTATACACCCCTCCACTTT.